One and the same sample provided the 8 T cell receptor beta chains below, sequenced in a study of early T cells in non-severe SARS-CoV-2 infection. From the 5' RACE reads, TCRdb called clonotypes with MiXCR, one entry per CDR3 protein. The table has around 80,000 distinct CDR3 sequences, roughly 15% seen once; the top ten hold about 1.5%. Sequenced: whole blood. The receptors originated from an adult who was a healthcare worker with PCR-confirmed SARS-CoV-2 infection or an uninfected control (not recorded which).

The V gene is TRBV7-2, the J gene TRBJ2-2; no firm D call. The CDR3 has 13 residues. Germline CDR1 and CDR2: SGHTA and FQGNSA. Trimming removed 3 bases at V and 7 bases at J, with 9 bases between. The CDR3 reads CASSFSFGGELFF. In DNA form, the CDR3 reads TGTGCCAGCAGCTTTTCGTTCGGCGGGGAGCTGTTTTTT. The full variable domain, with the rest looked up from reference TRBV7-2 and TRBJ2-2, is GAGVSQSPSNKVTEKGKDVELRCDPISGHTALYWYRQSLGQGLEFLIYFQGNSAPDKSGLPSDRFSAERTGGSVSTLTIQRTQQEDSAVYLCASSFSFGGELFFGEGSRLTVL.

This clonotype was seen repeatedly, ten times or more. At one boundary the junction diverges from the germline segment, which might be a read error. The CDR3 sequence: CASSSPDRGREEVNF. The CDR3 DNA sequence: TGTGCCAGCAGCTCGCCGGACAGGGGGCGCGAGGAGGTGAACTTC. V and J are TRBV7-9 and TRBJ2-7; 11 bases align to TRBD1. Germline lookup yields CDR1 SEHNR and CDR2 FQNEAQ (reference sequence). The CDR3 runs to 15 residues.

Many counts were recorded for this clonotype. This rearrangement joins TRBV9 to TRBJ1-2; no reliable D call. The CDR3 totals 15 residues. V lost 0 bases and J lost 8, with 17 bases in between. Germline-derived CDR1 and CDR2 are SGDLS and YYNGEE. This CDR3 reads CASSVEEVMREGYTF. CDR3 nucleotides: TGTGCCAGCAGCGTAGAGGAAGTTATGCGGGAGGGCTACACCTTC.

This clonotype appeared many times. The rearrangement joins TRBV30 to TRBJ1-2; 9 bases align to TRBD1. Germline CDR1 is GTSNPN and CDR2 is SVGIG (reference sequence). V shed 4 bases, J shed 2 bases, and the junction held 8 bases outside the gene matches. The CDR3 extends over 15 amino acids. The CDR3: CAWTGTGFSNYGYTF. CDR3 coding DNA: TGTGCCTGGACCGGGACAGGGTTTTCCAACTATGGCTACACCTTC.

The rearrangement uses TRBV7-9 and TRBJ1-2; D is undetermined. V lost 5 bases and J 6 bases, leaving 19 bases between the germline ends. The germline gives CDR1 SEHNR, CDR2 FQNEAQ (reference sequence). The CDR3 contains 15 residues. The DNA of the CDR3 is TGTGCCAGCAGCGGACGGGAGGCCCGCCTCGATGGCTACACCTTC. Protein: CASSGREARLDGYTF.

This chain uses TRBV20-1 with TRBJ2-5; weak D call: TRBD2 (5 bases). With 1 base removed from V and 5 bases from J, the gap between germline ends came to 8 bases. Germline CDR1 and CDR2: DFQATT and SNEGSKA (reference sequence). CDR3 size: 12 residues. CDR3 nucleotides: TGCAGTGCTAGAGGGAGGCCGGAGACCCAGTACTTC. This encodes CSARGRPETQYF.

This clonotype was counted ten times or more. The V call is TRBV19, the J call TRBJ2-5; 11 bases fit TRBD2. CDR3 length equals 16 residues. Germline V lookup: CDR1 LNHDA, CDR2 SQIVND (reference sequence). Trimming took 7 bases from V and 1 from J; bases not matched to a gene: 8. The CDR3 loop reads CASKIITSGGQETQYF. DNA of the CDR3: TGTGCCAGTAAAATCATCACTAGCGGGGGCCAAGAGACCCAGTACTTC.

The count of this clonotype is one. The V gene is TRBV7-6, the J gene TRBJ2-7, with D maybe TRBD1 (5 bases). This CDR3 is 16 amino acids long. Germline CDR1 is SGHVS and CDR2 is FNYEAQ. V shed 1 base and J shed 2 bases, with 15 bases lying between them. The CDR3 sequence: CASSLGTGRATYEQYF. The CDR3 DNA reads TGTGCCAGCAGCTTAGGGACGGGCAGGGCCACCTACGAGCAGTACTTC.